One and the same sample provided the 25 T cell receptor beta chains below, sequenced in a study of T cell repertoires in cytomegalovirus infection. Using its own MiXCR run on the reads, TCRdb lists one record per CDR3 protein. The sample shows about 530,000 distinct CDR3 sequences, 26% of them seen only once. Sequencing was performed on PBMCs. These receptors originate from a human donor in good health (CMV status not recorded). Some clones in this sample may be carry-over from other donors' samples.

This clonotype was seen a handful of times. This chain links TRBV4-1 with TRBJ2-7, with a possible D match to TRBD2 (5 bases). V was cut by 0 bases and J by 2 bases, with 14 bases left in between. CDR3 length equals 16 residues. In germline, CDR1 is MGHRA, CDR2 YSYEKL. The CDR3 here is CASSQEHGGQPYEQYF. CDR3 DNA sequence: TGCGCCAGCAGCCAAGAACACGGCGGGCAGCCCTACGAGCAGTACTTC.

Only a few counts were recorded for this clonotype. This chain links TRBV3-1 with TRBJ2-3; either TRBD1 or TRBD2 may supply D (5 bases each). Trimming pared 0 bases from V and 4 bases from J, leaving 17 bases between. Germline assignment: CDR1 LGHDT and CDR2 YNNKEL (reference sequence). The CDR3 covers 17 residues. CDR3 in amino acids: CASSQDTPTRGADTQYF. The CDR3 bases are TGTGCCAGCAGCCAAGATACGCCAACCAGAGGGGCAGATACGCAGTATTTT.

The chain links TRBV6-1 to TRBJ1-2, with TRBD1 matching 8 bases. From germline, CDR1 is MNHNS and CDR2 SASEGT. Losses at the gene ends were 11 bases for V and 4 bases for J; bases not matched to a gene: 9. This CDR3 is built from 13 residues. CDR3 in DNA: TGTGCCGGGAGGACAGGGCCCGCCTATGGCTACACCTTC. Translating it yields CAGRTGPAYGYTF.

This clonotype has more than one count but fewer than ten. The chain is built from TRBV7-2 and TRBJ1-2, with D perhaps TRBD1 (5 bases). The CDR3 length is 16 residues. Germline CDR1 reads SGHTA; CDR2 reads FQGNSA. V lost 5 bases and J lost 0, with 16 bases in between. Here the CDR3 reads CASSPRDRASNYGYTF. DNA for the CDR3: TGTGCCAGCAGCCCCCGGGACCGAGCCTCTAACTATGGCTACACCTTC.

This clonotype has more than one count but fewer than ten. The J gene is TRBJ2-5, the V gene TRBV7-6; 11 bases fit TRBD2. Per germline, CDR1 SGHVS and CDR2 FNYEAQ. J lost 5 bases, V lost 4 bases, and 6 bases had no gene match. CDR3 length: 15 residues. Written as DNA, the CDR3 is TGTGCCAGCAGCTCTATAGCGGGAGGGAAGGAGACCCAGTACTTC. Residues: CASSSIAGGKETQYF.

V and J are TRBV6-5 and TRBJ2-1; D is perhaps TRBD2 (7 bases). V lost 4 bases and J 7 bases, leaving 11 bases between the germline ends. There are 13 residues in the CDR3. The V gene's germline CDR1 is MNHEY and CDR2 SVGAGI. The CDR3 DNA sequence: TGTGCCAGCAGTTGGGGGGGGCTTAATGAGCAGTTCTTC. It translates to CASSWGGLNEQFF.

In this sample, this clonotype turned up many times. The chain recombines TRBV7-9 with TRBJ2-2; D perhaps matches TRBD1 (5 bases). Trimming left V 5 bases short and J 2 bases short, with 15 bases between. The germline gives CDR1 SEHNR, CDR2 FQNEAQ (reference sequence). The CDR3 length is 16 residues. CDR3 coding DNA: TGTGCCAGCAGCCCGCGTACATGGACAAACACCGGGGAGCTGTTTTTT. Amino acids: CASSPRTWTNTGELFF.

At least ten counts were recorded for this clonotype. V is TRBV7-6 and J is TRBJ2-5; D is perhaps TRBD2 (5 bases). V gave up 5 bases and J gave up 2 bases, with 15 bases separating them. This CDR3 comprises 15 residues. Per germline, CDR1 SGHVS and CDR2 FNYEAQ. The chain's CDR3 is CASSTRLNLQETQYF. Written as DNA, the CDR3 is TGTGCCAGCAGCACTCGACTAAATCTACAAGAGACCCAGTACTTC. The variable domain in full, with the rest retrieved from reference TRBV7-6 and TRBJ2-5, is GAGVSQSPRYKVTKRGQDVALRCDPISGHVSLYWYRQALGQGPEFLTYFNYEAQQDKSGLPNDRFSAERPEGSISTLTIQRTEQRDSAMYRCASSTRLNLQETQYFGPGTRLLVL.

This clonotype appeared a few times. The chain carries TRBV7-2 and TRBJ2-7, with TRBD2 matching 11 bases. The CDR3 is 17 amino acids. J gave up 5 bases and V 3 bases, and 12 bases lay outside the gene matches. From germline, CDR1 is SGHTA and CDR2 FQGNSA. The CDR3 loop is CASSFAGTSGSNNEQYF. The DNA for the CDR3 is TGTGCCAGCAGCTTTGCAGGAACTAGCGGGAGTAACAACGAGCAGTACTTC.

This clonotype was observed at least ten times. The chain carries TRBV7-2 and TRBJ1-5, with TRBD1 as a possible D gene (5 bases). The germline V gene encodes CDR1 SGHTA and CDR2 FQGNSA. This CDR3 region has 14 residues. With 4 bases removed from V and 3 bases from J, the gap between germline ends came to 10 bases. The CDR3 spells CASSSRAANQPQHF. Written as DNA, the CDR3 is TGTGCCAGCAGCTCCAGGGCCGCCAATCAGCCCCAGCATTTT.

This clonotype has more than one count but fewer than ten. This chain joins TRBV6-1 and TRBJ1-1; possibly TRBD1 for D (6 bases). This CDR3 has 14 residues. The V and J ends lost 11 bases and 1 base respectively, with 17 bases between them. Germline V gives CDR1 MNHNS, CDR2 SASEGT. The CDR3 sequence is CASGGAVTNTEAFF. The CDR3 bases are TGTGCCTCCGGGGGGGCAGTGACGAACACTGAAGCTTTCTTT.

This clonotype was recorded at least ten times. This chain connects TRBV7-9 to TRBJ2-5; D gene uncertain. Germline V gene data show CDR1 as SEHNR and CDR2 as FQNEAQ (reference sequence). The V end lost 5 bases, the J end lost 0 bases, and 7 bases lay between the germline ends. The CDR3 has 13 residues. CDR3 region: CASSGQYQETQYF. CDR3 coding DNA: TGTGCCAGCAGCGGTCAATACCAAGAGACCCAGTACTTC. Full variable domain (rest looked up from reference TRBV7-9 and TRBJ2-5): DTGVSQNPRHKITKRGQNVTFRCDPISEHNRLYWYRQTLGQGPEFLTYFQNEAQLEKSRLLSDRFSAERPKGSFSTLEIQRTEQGDSAMYLCASSGQYQETQYFGPGTRLLVL.

This clonotype was detected a few times. The J gene is TRBJ1-5, the V gene TRBV5-1; a weak D match, TRBD1 (5 bases). V was cut by 2 bases and J by 2 bases, with 14 bases left in between. Germline V gene lookup returns CDR1 SGHRS and CDR2 YFSETQ. The CDR3 covers 16 residues. The CDR3 sequence: CASSFGVLGGNQPQHF. CDR3 bases: TGCGCCAGCAGCTTCGGCGTATTGGGGGGCAATCAGCCCCAGCATTTT.

In this sample, this clonotype turned up a few times. This chain connects TRBV19 to TRBJ1-1; D not resolved. The CDR3 covers 15 residues. Germline V gene lookup returns CDR1 LNHDA and CDR2 SQIVND (reference sequence). The V end lost 2 bases, the J end lost 1 base, and 11 bases lay between the germline ends. The chain's CDR3 is CASSIREGQNTEAFF. The CDR3 region has the DNA TGTGCCAGTAGTATAAGGGAGGGCCAGAACACTGAAGCTTTCTTT.

This clonotype was counted between two and nine times. The chain carries TRBV5-4 and TRBJ1-2, with D possibly being TRBD1 (6 bases). CDR3 length equals 15 residues. Germline lookup yields CDR1 SGHNT and CDR2 YYREEE (reference sequence). Trimming stripped 1 base from V and 8 bases from J, with 18 bases between. The CDR3 DNA is TGTGCCAGCAGCTTGAGAGGGGGAGCACCGCAAGGCTACACCTTC. Protein product: CASSLRGGAPQGYTF.

The rearrangement joins TRBV29-1 to TRBJ2-1; D could derive from TRBD1 or TRBD2 (5 bases each). CDR3 length: 13 amino acids. With 4 bases removed from V and 8 bases from J, the gap between germline ends came to 15 bases. Germline V gives CDR1 SQVTM, CDR2 ANQGSEA. The CDR3: CSVAAGAVYEQFF. The CDR3 nucleotides are TGCAGCGTTGCAGCCGGGGCTGTTTATGAGCAGTTCTTC.

This clonotype showed up many times. The chain uses TRBV11-2 and TRBJ2-2; D perhaps matches TRBD1 (5 bases). Germline values: CDR1 SGHAT, CDR2 FQNNGV. V was shortened by 1 base and J by 5 bases, with 11 bases between the two germline ends. This CDR3 has 15 amino acids. The CDR3 region is CASSLGAHRTGELFF. CDR3 DNA sequence: TGTGCCAGCAGCTTAGGGGCCCACAGGACCGGGGAGCTGTTTTTT.

This clonotype was seen only a few times. The chain combines TRBV18 with TRBJ2-1; 12 bases are a match to TRBD2. The junction had 8 bases not matched to a gene; V was cut back by 0 bases and J by 8 bases. Germline lookup yields CDR1 KGHSH and CDR2 LQKENI. The CDR3 consists of 17 residues. The CDR3 nucleotides read TGTGCCAGCTCACCACCCCTGCTAGCGGGAGGGCCGGATGAGCAGTTCTTC. It specifies CASSPPLLAGGPDEQFF.

This clonotype has ten or more counts. This chain links TRBV7-6 with TRBJ2-5, with D unresolved. CDR3 size: 14 residues. Germline V gives CDR1 SGHVS, CDR2 FNYEAQ. V was pared by 5 bases and J by 3 bases, with 13 bases between. CDR3 in amino acids: CASSDAYVEETQYF. In DNA, the CDR3 is TGTGCCAGCAGCGATGCCTACGTGGAAGAGACCCAGTACTTC.

This clonotype has a count of ten or more. The chain links TRBV7-2 to TRBJ1-4; 8 bases fit TRBD1. The CDR3 sequence is 14 residues long. Per the germline V gene, CDR1 is SGHTA and CDR2 is FQGNSA. J gave up 5 bases and V 4 bases, and 3 bases lay outside the gene matches. The CDR3 region is CASSSRDRNEKLFF. The CDR3 nucleotides are TGTGCCAGCAGCTCCCGGGACAGGAATGAAAAACTGTTTTTT. Supplemented by reference TRBV7-2 and TRBJ1-4, the full variable domain reads GAGVSQSPSNKVTEKGKDVELRCDPISGHTALYWYRQSLGQGLEFLIYFQGNSAPDKSGLPSDRFSAERTGGSVSTLTIQRTQQEDSAVYLCASSSRDRNEKLFFGSGTQLSVL.

Only a few counts were recorded for this clonotype. The CDR3: CASSQDLSVNNSPLHF. The CDR3 DNA reads as TGCGCCAGCAGCCAAGATCTGTCCGTTAATAATTCACCCCTCCACTTT. This chain joins TRBV4-3 and TRBJ1-6; D ambiguous. CDR3 length: 16 amino acids. Trimming cost V 0 bases and J 5 bases, with 11 bases left between them. Looked up from germline, CDR1 is LGHNA and CDR2 is YSLEER.

This clonotype was picked up many times. The chain is built from TRBV7-8 and TRBJ2-5, with 10 bases lining up with TRBD2. This CDR3 has 16 residues. The ends lost 3 bases at V and 1 base at J; junction bases unmatched: 5. Looked up from germline, CDR1 is SGHVS and CDR2 is FQNEAQ. The CDR3 DNA sequence: TGTGCCAGCAGCTTCAAGCGACTAGCGGGCCAAGAGACCCAGTACTTC. As protein: CASSFKRLAGQETQYF.

This clonotype came up many times. V gene TRBV19 combines with J gene TRBJ2-1; D is possibly TRBD2 (5 bases). This CDR3 is 13 amino acids long. V dropped 0 bases and J dropped 9 bases, with 9 bases sitting between them. From germline, CDR1 is LNHDA and CDR2 SQIVND (reference sequence). CDR3 in amino acids: CASSIELAGEQFF. The CDR3 nucleotides are TGTGCCAGTAGTATAGAGCTAGCCGGTGAGCAGTTCTTC.

The rearrangement uses TRBV6-2 or TRBV6-3 and TRBJ2-7; 9 bases agree with TRBD1. CDR1 MNHEY and CDR2 SVGEGT come from the germline V gene. The V gene end was trimmed by 3 bases and the J gene end by 8 bases; junction bases not matched to a gene: 11. The CDR3 totals 15 residues. The CDR3 here is CASSYDGTGSLKQYV. The CDR3, as DNA: TGTGCCAGCAGTTATGATGGGACAGGGAGTCTCAAGCAGTACGTC.

This chain links TRBV4-1 with TRBJ2-7; D is uncertain. The germline V gene encodes CDR1 MGHRA and CDR2 YSYEKL. The ends were cut back, 0 bases at V and 2 bases at J, with 11 bases in the middle. The CDR3 has 15 amino acids. The CDR3 DNA reads as TGCGCCAGCAGCCAAGAAGCCGACGACCCCTACGAGCAGTACTTC. Protein product: CASSQEADDPYEQYF.